This T cell receptor (beta chain) was observed in a study of blood T cell repertoires in COVID-19. Study in general: Acute-phase and convalescent COVID-19 samples originated in the United States, Italy and Spain.

The CDR3 runs to 19 residues. Germline trimming cut 6 bases from V and 6 bases from J; bases unmatched to any gene: 19. CDR1 is MGHRA, CDR2 YSYEKL, per germline. As concerns this clone: Distinct nucleotide sequences in the sample also encode this CDR3.

Repertoires were generated with immunoSEQ multiplex PCR, while TCRdb's copy carries only in-frame clones and drops some. The sample gives about 140,000 clones, 75% to 90% of which show up once; around 3.4% is in the top ten. The TCR originated in a man aged 70-80 years who had recovered from COVID-19. The sequencing sample was made of peripheral blood. This chain links TRBV4-1 with TRBJ2-4; 11 bases fit TRBD2. CDR3 bases: TGCGCCAGCAGGCGAAGTATACTAGCGGGAGACGATATAGTAAACATTCAGTACTTC. Translated, it gives CASRRSILAGDDIVNIQYF.